This TCR beta chain was captured in a study of tumor-infiltrating lymphocytes in oesophageal squamous cell carcinoma. Trimming shortened V by 0 bases and J by 6 bases, and 10 bases separated the two germline ends. The CDR3 spans 14 residues. Germline V gives CDR1 SGHVS, CDR2 FNYEAQ. MiXCR, run by TCRdb on the PCR reads, gives a single entry per CDR3 protein. This table has fewer than 11,000 distinct CDR3 sequences, about 60% appearing once. The chain combines TRBV7-6 with TRBJ2-3, with D uncertain. The sample comprised esophageal tumor tissue. The sequence was collected from a male donor with esophageal squamous cell carcinoma. CDR3 in amino acids: CASSLANFLDTQYF. The CDR3 nucleotides are TGTGCCAGCAGCTTAGCGAATTTTTTGGATACGCAGTATTTT.